The T cell receptor beta chain under discussion was sequenced for a study of CD8 T cells in ankylosing spondylitis. Study-wide results and limits: Typical of ankylosing spondylitis blood, it appeared, was a TCR beta motif of several highly homologous variants.

On this clonotype: Antigen specificity is unknown.

The germline V gene has CDR1 KGHDR and CDR2 SFDVKD. With V trimmed by 3 bases and J by 4 bases, 9 bases remained unmatched. The CDR3 is 17 amino acids. TCRdb passed the 5' RACE reads through MiXCR, listing each CDR3 protein once. The sample yields approximately 440,000 distinct CDR3 sequences, roughly a sixth seen once. The chain uses TRBV24-1 and TRBJ2-5; TRBD1 matches 11 bases. This sequence originates from a male donor with ankylosing spondylitis. The sequencing input was blood, either unsorted or a sorted T cell fraction (not recorded which). The CDR3 region has the DNA TGTGCCACCAGTGATCCTCCGGGACAGGGGGAAGGAGAGACCCAGTACTTC. Translated, it gives CATSDPPGQGEGETQYF.